The T cell receptor beta chain under discussion was sequenced for a study of cytomegalovirus exposure and HLA in healthy donors. General study points: According to an earlier analysis, most TCR beta V segments yielded productive rearrangements about 90% or about 30% of the time.

PCR involved 60 Vbeta and 13 Jbeta primers. TCRdb's table, derived via immunoSEQ multiplex PCR, lists solely in-frame clones and lacks some. This table holds about 130,000 clones, 78% found once. This clone was counted once. The antigen remains unidentified. Trimming removed 4 bases from V and 3 bases from J; junction bases left unmatched: 3. The CDR3 is made up of 14 amino acids. From germline, CDR1 is MGHDK and CDR2 SYGVNS. The sequenced sample was PBMCs. V gene TRBV25-1 combines with J gene TRBJ2-3; the match to TRBD2 covers 8 bases. The sequence was obtained from a woman younger than 30 in good health and CMV-seronegative. The chain's CDR3 is CASSVAGITDTQYF. Here the CDR3 DNA reads TGTGCCAGCAGTGTAGCGGGAATAACAGATACGCAGTATTTT.